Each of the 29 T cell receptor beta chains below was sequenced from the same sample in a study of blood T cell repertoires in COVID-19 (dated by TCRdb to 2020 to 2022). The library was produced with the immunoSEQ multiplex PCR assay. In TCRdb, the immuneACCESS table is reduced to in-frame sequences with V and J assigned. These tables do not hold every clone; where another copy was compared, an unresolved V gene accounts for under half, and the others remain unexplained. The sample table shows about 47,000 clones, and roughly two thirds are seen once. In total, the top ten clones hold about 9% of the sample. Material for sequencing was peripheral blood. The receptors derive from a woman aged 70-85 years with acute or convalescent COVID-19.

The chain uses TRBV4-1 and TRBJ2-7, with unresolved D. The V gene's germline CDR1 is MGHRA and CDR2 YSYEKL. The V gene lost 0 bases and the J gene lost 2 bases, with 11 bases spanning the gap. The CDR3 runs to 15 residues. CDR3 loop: CASSQDRSLAYEQYF. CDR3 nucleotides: TGCGCCAGCAGCCAAGATCGGAGTCTAGCCTACGAGCAGTACTTC.

CDR3 loop: CASSSWGGGYNNEQFF. CDR3 sequence (DNA): TGTGCCAGCAGCTCCTGGGGGGGAGGCTATAACAATGAGCAGTTCTTC. V and J are TRBV6-2 or TRBV6-3 and TRBJ2-1; 7 positions match TRBD2. The CDR3 runs 16 residues. Per germline, CDR1 MNHEY and CDR2 SVGEGT. V gave up 6 bases and J gave up 5 bases; unmatched junction bases: 13.

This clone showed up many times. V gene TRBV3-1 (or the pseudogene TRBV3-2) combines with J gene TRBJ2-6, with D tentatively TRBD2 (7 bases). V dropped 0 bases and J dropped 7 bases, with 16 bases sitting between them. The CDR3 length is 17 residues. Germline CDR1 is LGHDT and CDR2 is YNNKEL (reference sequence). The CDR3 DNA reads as TGTGCCAGCAGCCAAGAATCGACGGGGGGCGGTGCCAACGTCCTGACTTTC. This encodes CASSQESTGGGANVLTF.

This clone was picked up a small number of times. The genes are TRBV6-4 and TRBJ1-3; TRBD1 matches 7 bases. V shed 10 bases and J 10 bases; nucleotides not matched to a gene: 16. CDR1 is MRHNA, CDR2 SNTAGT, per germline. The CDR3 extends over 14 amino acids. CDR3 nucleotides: TGTGCCACCCCCTGGGGGACAGCGTGCGGGACCATATATTTT. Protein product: CATPWGTACGTIYF.

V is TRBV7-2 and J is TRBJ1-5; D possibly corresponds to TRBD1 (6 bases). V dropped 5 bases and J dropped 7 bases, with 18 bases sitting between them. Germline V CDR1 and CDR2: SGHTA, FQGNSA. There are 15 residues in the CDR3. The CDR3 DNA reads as TGTGCCAGCAGCCAAAGTACGGGGGGCGGCCAGCCCCAGCATTTT. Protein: CASSQSTGGGQPQHF.

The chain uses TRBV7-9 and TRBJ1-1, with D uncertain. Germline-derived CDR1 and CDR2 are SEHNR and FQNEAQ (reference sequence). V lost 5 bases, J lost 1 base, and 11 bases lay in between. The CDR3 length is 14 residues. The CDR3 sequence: CASSLQAGNTEAFF. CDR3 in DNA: TGTGCCAGCAGCCTCCAGGCAGGGAACACTGAAGCTTTCTTT.

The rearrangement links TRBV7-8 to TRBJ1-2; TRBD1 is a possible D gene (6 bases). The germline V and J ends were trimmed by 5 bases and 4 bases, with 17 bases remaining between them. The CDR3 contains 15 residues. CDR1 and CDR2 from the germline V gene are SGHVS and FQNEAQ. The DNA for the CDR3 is TGTGCCAGCAGCACCTACAGGGTTGGAGGCTATGGCTACACCTTC. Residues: CASSTYRVGGYGYTF.

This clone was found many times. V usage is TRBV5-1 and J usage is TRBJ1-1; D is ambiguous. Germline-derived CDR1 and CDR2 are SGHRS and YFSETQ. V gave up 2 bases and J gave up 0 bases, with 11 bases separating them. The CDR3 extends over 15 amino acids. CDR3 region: CASSFGAGMNTEAFF. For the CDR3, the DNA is TGCGCCAGCAGCTTTGGCGCGGGTATGAACACTGAAGCTTTCTTT.

CDR3 nucleotides: TGTGCCAGCAGCCAACTGATGCCGGGACTAGCGGGCCTTCGGGCCAACGTCCTGACTTTC. Amino acid sequence: CASSQLMPGLAGLRANVLTF. This rearrangement joins TRBV3-1 (or the pseudogene TRBV3-2) to TRBJ2-6; 12 nucleotides align to TRBD2. Looked up from germline, CDR1 is LGHDT and CDR2 is YNNKEL (reference sequence). The CDR3 loop spans 20 amino acids. The ends lost 2 bases at V and 5 bases at J; junction bases unmatched: 13.

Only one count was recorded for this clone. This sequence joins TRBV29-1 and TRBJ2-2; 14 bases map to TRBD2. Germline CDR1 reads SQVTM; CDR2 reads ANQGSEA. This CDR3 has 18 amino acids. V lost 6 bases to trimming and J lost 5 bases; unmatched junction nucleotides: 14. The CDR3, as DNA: TGCAGCGTGGCAGGACTAGCGGGAGGTGTTGTGGGAACCGGGGAGCTGTTTTTT. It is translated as CSVAGLAGGVVGTGELFF.

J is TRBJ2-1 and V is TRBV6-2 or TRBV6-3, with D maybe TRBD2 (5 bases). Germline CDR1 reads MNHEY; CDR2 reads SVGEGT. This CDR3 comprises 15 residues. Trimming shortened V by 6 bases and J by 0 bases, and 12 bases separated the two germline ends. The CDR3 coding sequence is TGTGCCAGCAGCCTTACTAGAAGCTCCTACAATGAGCAGTTCTTC. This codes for CASSLTRSSYNEQFF.

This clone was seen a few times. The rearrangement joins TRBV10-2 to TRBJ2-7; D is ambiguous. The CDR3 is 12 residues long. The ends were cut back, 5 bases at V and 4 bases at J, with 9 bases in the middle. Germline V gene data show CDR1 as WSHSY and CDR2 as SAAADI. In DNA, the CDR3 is TGCGCCAGCAGTAAGACTCGATACGAGCAGTACTTC. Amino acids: CASSKTRYEQYF.

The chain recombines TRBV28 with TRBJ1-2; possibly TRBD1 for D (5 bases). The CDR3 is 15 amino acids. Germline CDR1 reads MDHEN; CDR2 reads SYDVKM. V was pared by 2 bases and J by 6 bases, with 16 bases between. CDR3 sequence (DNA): TGTGCCAGCAGTTTAGCGACAGTCTACCTGAATGGCTACACCTTC. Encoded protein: CASSLATVYLNGYTF.

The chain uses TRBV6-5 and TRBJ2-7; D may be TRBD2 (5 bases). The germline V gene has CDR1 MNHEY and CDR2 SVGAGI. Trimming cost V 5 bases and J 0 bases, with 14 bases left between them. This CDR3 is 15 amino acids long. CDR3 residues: CASSQRTELSYEQYF. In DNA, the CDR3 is TGTGCCAGCAGTCAGCGGACCGAACTCTCCTACGAGCAGTACTTC.

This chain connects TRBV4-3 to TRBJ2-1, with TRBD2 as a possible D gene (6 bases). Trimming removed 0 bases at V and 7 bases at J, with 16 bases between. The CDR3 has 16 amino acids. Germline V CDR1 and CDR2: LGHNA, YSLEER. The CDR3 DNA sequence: TGCGCCAGCAGCCAAGAGAGGGACGGGGGTCTAAATGAGCAGTTCTTC. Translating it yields CASSQERDGGLNEQFF.

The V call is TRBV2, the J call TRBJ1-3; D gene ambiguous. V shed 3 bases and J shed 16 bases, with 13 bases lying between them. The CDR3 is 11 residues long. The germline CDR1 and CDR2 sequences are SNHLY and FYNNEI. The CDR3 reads CASSELGLSYF. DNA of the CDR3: TGTGCCAGCAGTGAGTTGGGCCTCTCGTATTTT.

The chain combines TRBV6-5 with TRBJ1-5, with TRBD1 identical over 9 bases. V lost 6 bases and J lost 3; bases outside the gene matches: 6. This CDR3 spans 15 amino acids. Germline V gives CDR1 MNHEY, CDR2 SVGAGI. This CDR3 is CASRSGTGHNQPQHF. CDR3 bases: TGTGCCAGCAGGTCCGGGACAGGGCACAATCAGCCCCAGCATTTT.

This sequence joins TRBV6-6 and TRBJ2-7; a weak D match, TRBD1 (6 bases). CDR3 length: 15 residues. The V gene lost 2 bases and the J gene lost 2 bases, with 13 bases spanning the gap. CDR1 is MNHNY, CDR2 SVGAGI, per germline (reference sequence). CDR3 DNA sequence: TGTGCCAGCAGTTACGGGCAGGGGACAACCTACGAGCAGTACTTC. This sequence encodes CASSYGQGTTYEQYF.

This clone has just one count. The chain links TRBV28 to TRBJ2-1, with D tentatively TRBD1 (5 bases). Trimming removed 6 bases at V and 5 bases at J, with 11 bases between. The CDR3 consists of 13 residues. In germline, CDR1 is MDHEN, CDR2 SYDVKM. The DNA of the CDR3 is TGTGCCAGCAGAACGACAGCCGACAATGAGCAGTTCTTC. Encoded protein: CASRTTADNEQFF.

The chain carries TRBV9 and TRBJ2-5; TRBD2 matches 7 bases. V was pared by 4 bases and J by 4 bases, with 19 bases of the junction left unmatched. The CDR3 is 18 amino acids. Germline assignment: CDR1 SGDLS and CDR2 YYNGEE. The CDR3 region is CASSSPPGTTVEGETQYF. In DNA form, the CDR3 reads TGTGCCAGCAGCTCTCCTCCCGGGACTACCGTCGAAGGAGAGACCCAGTACTTC.

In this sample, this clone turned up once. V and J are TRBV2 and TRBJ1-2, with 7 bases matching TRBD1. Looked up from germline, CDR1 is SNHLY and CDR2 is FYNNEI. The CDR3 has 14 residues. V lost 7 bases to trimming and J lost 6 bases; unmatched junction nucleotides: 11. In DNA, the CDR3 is TGTGCCAGCATTTTACACGAGGGGGCAGATGGCTACACCTTC. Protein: CASILHEGADGYTF.

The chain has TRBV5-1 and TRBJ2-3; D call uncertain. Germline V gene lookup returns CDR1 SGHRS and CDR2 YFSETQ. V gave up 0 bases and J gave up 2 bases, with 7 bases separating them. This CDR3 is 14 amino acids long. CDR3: CASSLGQITDTQYF. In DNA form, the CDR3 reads TGCGCCAGCAGCTTGGGGCAGATCACAGATACGCAGTATTTT.

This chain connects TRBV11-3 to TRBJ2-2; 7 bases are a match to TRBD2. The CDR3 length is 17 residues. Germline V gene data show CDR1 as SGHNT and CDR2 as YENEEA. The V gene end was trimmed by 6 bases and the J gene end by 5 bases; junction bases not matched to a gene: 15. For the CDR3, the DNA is TGTGCCAGCAGTGGGTACGGAGCCGCGGGGGTAACCGGGGAGCTGTTTTTT. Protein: CASSGYGAAGVTGELFF.

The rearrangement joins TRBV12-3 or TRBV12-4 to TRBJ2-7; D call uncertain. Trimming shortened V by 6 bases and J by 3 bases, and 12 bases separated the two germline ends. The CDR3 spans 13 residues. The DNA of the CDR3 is TGTGCCAGCAGCCGCCCACAAATCTACGAGCAGTACTTC. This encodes CASSRPQIYEQYF.

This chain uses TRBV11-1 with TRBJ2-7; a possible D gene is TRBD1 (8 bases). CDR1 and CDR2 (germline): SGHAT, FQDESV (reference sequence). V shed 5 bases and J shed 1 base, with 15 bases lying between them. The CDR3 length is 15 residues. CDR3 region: CASSLYRGGSYEQYF. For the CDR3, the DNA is TGTGCCAGCAGCCTTTACAGGGGGGGATCCTACGAGCAGTACTTC.

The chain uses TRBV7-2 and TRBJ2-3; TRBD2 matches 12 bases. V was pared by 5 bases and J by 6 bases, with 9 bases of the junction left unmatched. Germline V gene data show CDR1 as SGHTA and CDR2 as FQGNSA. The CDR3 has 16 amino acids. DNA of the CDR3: TGTGCCAGCAGCCTCAGACTAGCGGGAGTATTGGATACGCAGTATTTT. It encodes CASSLRLAGVLDTQYF.

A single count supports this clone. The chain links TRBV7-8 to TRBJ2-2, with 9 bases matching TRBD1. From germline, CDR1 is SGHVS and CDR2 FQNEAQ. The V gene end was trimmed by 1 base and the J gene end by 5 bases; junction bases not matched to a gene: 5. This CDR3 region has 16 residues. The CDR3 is CASSLGGTGRTGELFF. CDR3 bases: TGTGCCAGCAGCTTAGGTGGGACAGGGCGTACCGGGGAGCTGTTTTTT.

CDR3 sequence reads: CASSLVSSGGAGDTQYF. CDR3 bases: TGCGCCAGCAGCTTGGTTAGTAGCGGGGGGGCTGGAGATACGCAGTATTTT. The J gene is TRBJ2-3, the V gene TRBV5-1, with TRBD2 matching 11 bases. The CDR3 is made up of 17 amino acids. CDR1 is SGHRS and CDR2 is YFSETQ in the germline V gene. The junction had 8 bases not matched to a gene; V was cut back by 0 bases and J by 5 bases.

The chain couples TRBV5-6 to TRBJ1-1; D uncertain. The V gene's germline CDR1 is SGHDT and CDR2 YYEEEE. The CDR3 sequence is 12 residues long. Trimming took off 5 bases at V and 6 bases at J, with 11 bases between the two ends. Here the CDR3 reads CASREEWPEAFF. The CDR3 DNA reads TGTGCCAGCAGGGAGGAGTGGCCTGAAGCTTTCTTT.